This T cell receptor beta chain comes out of a study of beta chain features in type 1 diabetes. Overall study findings and caveats: Shortening of TCRB CDR3s, moderate but significant, appeared in all four CD4+ subsets of Type 1 diabetes patients.

This clone was found a few times. The antigen remains undetermined. The J segment lost 9 bases and the V segment lost 10 bases, leaving 18 bases of the junction unmatched. Germline loops: CDR1 MNHNS, CDR2 SASEGT. CDR3 size: 15 residues. Reverse transcription of all isolated RNA meant that expressed TCRB transcripts were sequenced. Assay used: immunoSEQ multiplex PCR; TCRdb lists only in-frame clones, some missing. Among about 650,000 clones, 12% were seen once, and the ten largest hold about 0.11%. Source material: naive CD4+ T cells from blood. This clonotype was sampled from a man younger than 45 with type 1 diabetes. The chain uses TRBV6-1 and TRBJ2-4, with TRBD1 matching over 7 bases. The CDR3 sequence: CATEVQGRDGGIQYF. The CDR3 nucleotides read TGTGCCACCGAGGTACAGGGGCGAGATGGTGGCATTCAGTACTTC.